This is a list of T cell receptor beta chains from one sample in a study of T cell responses to AZD1222 COVID-19 vaccine. Only in-frame clones appear in the TCRdb table, and some are missing; sequencing was by immunoSEQ multiplex PCR. Among 140,000 or so clones listed, about 90% were seen once. Source: peripheral blood, taken 28 days after the second dose of the MenACWY control vaccine. All receptors come from an adult who received the MenACWY meningococcal vaccine as a control. The conserved cysteine and the conserved F or W are not part of the CDR3 here. Each record gives: J gene, V gene, CDR3 protein.

TRBJ1-1 TRBV27 ASSFKPVGHTEAF
TRBJ2-7 TRBV6-2/TRBV6-3 ASSYSYLRRLSYEQY
TRBJ1-5 TRBV6-5 ASSRVNSNQPQH
TRBJ2-7 TRBV7-2 ASSGGAGGSYEQY
TRBJ1-1 TRBV9 ASSVLSITFGSTEAF
TRBJ2-7 TRBV20-1 SASRELMSYEQY
TRBJ1-1 TRBV5-8 ASSLGWGTGLSGTEAF
TRBJ1-5 TRBV2 ASSEGRANSNQPQH
TRBJ2-2 TRBV11-3 ASSLGVSGELF
TRBJ2-5 TRBV5-1 ASSVRDSQETQY
TRBJ2-5 TRBV10-3 AISEAEALQETQY
TRBJ2-5 TRBV7-9 ASSRRQGLGETQY